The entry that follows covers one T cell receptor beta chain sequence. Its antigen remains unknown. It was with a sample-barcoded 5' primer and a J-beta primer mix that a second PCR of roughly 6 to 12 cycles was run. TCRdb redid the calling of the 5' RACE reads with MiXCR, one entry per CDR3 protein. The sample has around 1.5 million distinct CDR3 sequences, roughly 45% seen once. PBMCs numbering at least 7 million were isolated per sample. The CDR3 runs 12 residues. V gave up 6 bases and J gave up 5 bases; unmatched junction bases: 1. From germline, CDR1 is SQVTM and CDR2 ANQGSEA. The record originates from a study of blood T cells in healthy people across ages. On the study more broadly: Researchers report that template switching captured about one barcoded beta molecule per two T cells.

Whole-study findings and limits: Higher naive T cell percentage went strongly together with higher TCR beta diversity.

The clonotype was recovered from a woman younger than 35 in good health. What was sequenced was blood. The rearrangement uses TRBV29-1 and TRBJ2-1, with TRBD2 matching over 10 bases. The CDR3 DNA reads TGCAGCGTCACTAGCGGGAACAATGAGCAGTTCTTC. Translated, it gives CSVTSGNNEQFF.